These T cell receptor beta chains were read from a single sample in a study of blood T cell repertoires in COVID-19. The protocol was immunoSEQ multiplex PCR, while the TCRdb copy is restricted to in-frame clones and leaves out a portion. The sample lists tens of thousands of clones; 84% were seen once. The sequencing input was peripheral blood. Receptors were obtained from a human donor in a cohort sampled during active COVID-19. Both conserved end residues are part of each CDR3.

v_call	j_call	cdr3_aa
TRBV5-1	TRBJ1-1	CASSLKARGEAFF
TRBV6-5	TRBJ2-7	CASRGGNYEQYF
TRBV18	TRBJ1-1	CASSLGQGKNTEAFF
TRBV28	TRBJ1-1	CASSLTGAVTEAFF
TRBV11-2	TRBJ2-1	CASSLDSGHLYNEQFF
TRBV3-1/TRBV3-2	TRBJ1-5	CASSHLHQPQHF
TRBV5-1	TRBJ1-1	CASRTQGGTEAFF
TRBV5-4	TRBJ2-2	CASSLPGVPETGELFF
TRBV18	TRBJ1-5	CASSPTVGNQPQHF
TRBV5-1	TRBJ2-1	CASSRASGAGGNNEQFF
TRBV6-2/TRBV6-3	TRBJ2-1	CASSDRASYNEQFF
TRBV11-2	TRBJ2-7	CASSSNRDSSYEQYF
TRBV4-1	TRBJ2-5	CASSPRTSGYGETQYF
TRBV18	TRBJ2-3	CASSSQPRTSGGTDTQYF
TRBV5-1	TRBJ2-6	CASSPPRGTSGANVLTF
TRBV3-1/TRBV3-2	TRBJ2-1	CASSHLAGGGGEQFF
TRBV5-1	TRBJ2-5	CASSSTGGWETQYF
TRBV7-2	TRBJ2-7	CASSRGMGEGYEQYF
TRBV3-1/TRBV3-2	TRBJ1-2	CASSLQGVSNYGYTF
TRBV28	TRBJ1-6	CASSSGISSYNSPLHF
TRBV28	TRBJ1-2	CASSLSGVYGYTF
TRBV11-2	TRBJ1-1	CASSSNPSGQGEAFF
TRBV5-1	TRBJ1-6	CASSPDRERSPLHF
TRBV5-1	TRBJ1-4	CASSNGQGYEKLFF
TRBV19	TRBJ1-1	CASSLAFEAFF
TRBV28	TRBJ2-7	CASSSHEGGQWYEQYF
TRBV6-5	TRBJ2-7	CASSYQDGSSYEQYF
TRBV5-1	TRBJ2-1	CASSRFSGSLNEQFF
TRBV5-6	TRBJ2-3	CASSLVRGVTDTQYF